The next 2 T cell receptor beta chains were all read from a single sample in a study of early stage breast cancer tumors. Clones were read by immunoSEQ multiplex PCR, and TCRdb kept only the in-frame ones, dropping some. The sample yields about 5,000 clones, roughly 60% seen once. What was sequenced was breast tumor tissue. These receptors were taken from a person aged 45 to 59 with breast cancer.

This sequence joins TRBV4-2 and TRBJ2-4; TRBD1 might be the D (5 bases). CDR3 length: 13 amino acids. V lost 5 bases, J lost 3 bases, and 8 bases lay in between. Germline V CDR1 and CDR2: LGHNA, YNFKEQ. CDR3 in DNA: TGTGCCAGCAGCTTAAGGGGCAAAAACATTCAGTACTTC. This encodes CASSLRGKNIQYF.

Written as DNA, the CDR3 is TGTGCCATCAGTGAGACCTCGTACTATGGCTACACCTTC. Translated: CAISETSYYGYTF. The chain couples TRBV10-3 to TRBJ1-2; no definite D call. The ends were cut back, 2 bases at V and 3 bases at J, with 7 bases in the middle. This CDR3 contains 13 residues. Germline CDR1 reads ENHRY; CDR2 reads SYGVKD.